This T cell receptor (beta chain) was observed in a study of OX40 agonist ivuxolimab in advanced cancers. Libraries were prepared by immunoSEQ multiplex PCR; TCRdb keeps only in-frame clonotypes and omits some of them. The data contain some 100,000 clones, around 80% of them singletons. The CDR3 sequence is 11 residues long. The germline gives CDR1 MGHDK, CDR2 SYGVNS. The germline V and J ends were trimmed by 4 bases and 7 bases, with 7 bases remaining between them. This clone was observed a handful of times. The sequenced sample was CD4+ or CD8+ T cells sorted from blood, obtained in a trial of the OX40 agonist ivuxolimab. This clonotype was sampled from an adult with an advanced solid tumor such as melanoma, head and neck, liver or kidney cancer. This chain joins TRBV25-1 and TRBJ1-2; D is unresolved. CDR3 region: CASSVGVGYTF. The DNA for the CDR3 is TGTGCCAGCAGTGTTGGGGTTGGCTACACCTTC.